These 18 T cell receptor beta chains came from one sample sequenced in a study of read filtering for tumor transcriptome and immune sequencing. Molecular barcoded adaptors covering alpha/delta and beta/gamma chains were used on roughly 400 ng RNA. MiXCR was run by TCRdb on the reads, yielding one entry per CDR3 protein. The sample lists roughly 38,000 distinct CDR3 sequences, around an eighth occurring once. Sample: a population of CD138-negative cells sorted from bone marrow. The receptors were sampled from a donor older than 35 with multiple myeloma.

This clonotype was counted many times. The rearrangement uses TRBV9 and TRBJ2-7; 7 bases map to TRBD2. The CDR3 covers 14 residues. V gave up 4 bases and J gave up 6 bases; unmatched junction bases: 10. From germline, CDR1 is SGDLS and CDR2 YYNGEE. The CDR3 DNA reads as TGTGCCAGCAGCCCCGGACTAGAATTCCGCGAGCAGTACTTC. The encoded protein is CASSPGLEFREQYF.

This clonotype was seen at least ten times. The CDR3 is CASSPSGTNAQYF. CDR3 sequence (DNA): TGTGCCAGCAGTCCCTCTGGGACTAATGCGCAGTATTTT. V usage is TRBV6-1 and J usage is TRBJ2-3; TRBD2 agrees at 7 bases. The length of the CDR3 is 13 residues. CDR1 is MNHNS, CDR2 SASEGT, per germline. The ends lost 5 bases at V and 10 bases at J; junction bases unmatched: 9.

This clonotype was seen ten or more times. V gene TRBV6-6 combines with J gene TRBJ1-4, with D possibly TRBD1 on 5 matching bases. V shed 5 bases and J shed 7 bases, with 20 bases lying between them. CDR3 size: 16 residues. Germline assignment: CDR1 MNHNY and CDR2 SVGAGI (reference sequence). As DNA, the CDR3 is TGTGCCAGCAGTAACCACGGGGGTCAGGGAGGTGAAAAACTGTTTTTT. This encodes CASSNHGGQGGEKLFF.

This clonotype showed up many times. J is TRBJ2-2 and V is TRBV6-5, with 9 bases matching TRBD2. The CDR3 totals 17 residues. The ends lost 0 bases at V and 2 bases at J; junction bases unmatched: 4. Germline loops: CDR1 MNHEY, CDR2 SVGAGI. DNA of the CDR3: TGTGCCAGCAGTTACTCTAGCGGGGGAACTAACACCGGGGAGCTGTTTTTT. It encodes CASSYSSGGTNTGELFF.

This clonotype came up a few times. Just one base apart from a much larger clone, this may be a read error. This CDR3 fails to terminate in the conserved phenylalanine or tryptophan, so it likely reflects a read error. The chain carries TRBV29-1 and TRBJ1-1, with D unresolved. This CDR3 contains 13 residues. CDR1 is SQVTM, CDR2 ANQGSEA, per germline. Trimming took 5 bases from V and 3 from J, leaving 13 bases between them. The CDR3 here is CSVRRGWDTEAFS. CDR3 sequence (DNA): TGCAGCGTTCGGCGGGGATGGGACACTGAAGCTTTCTCT.

This clonotype was detected many times. The rearrangement links TRBV13 to TRBJ2-6; 7 nucleotides match TRBD2. CDR1 and CDR2 (germline): PRHDT, FYEKMQ (reference sequence). The CDR3 totals 19 residues. With 1 base clipped from V and 0 bases from J, the junction kept 9 bases outside the gene matches. DNA for the CDR3: TGTGCCAGCAGCTTAGATGAGCGGGACCTTCTCTCTGGGGCCAACGTCCTGACTTTC. Translated: CASSLDERDLLSGANVLTF.

Only a few counts were recorded for this clonotype. J is TRBJ2-5 and V is TRBV29-1; the match to TRBD1 covers 8 bases. Germline CDR1 reads SQVTM; CDR2 reads ANQGSEA. The CDR3 is 16 amino acids. J was trimmed by 3 bases and V by 0 bases; bases with no gene match: 9. This CDR3 is CSVEDGGTGAKETQYF. The CDR3 DNA follows: TGCAGCGTTGAAGATGGGGGGACAGGTGCTAAAGAGACCCAGTACTTC.

This clonotype was detected many times. The rearrangement uses TRBV7-2 and TRBJ2-2; 14 bases map to TRBD2. V gave up 5 bases and J gave up 4 bases; unmatched junction bases: 6. CDR3 size: 17 residues. Germline loops: CDR1 SGHTA, CDR2 FQGNSA. In DNA form, the CDR3 reads TGTGCCAGCAGCCCACCCGGACTAGCGGGAGGCACCGGGGAGCTGTTTTTT. Its protein is CASSPPGLAGGTGELFF.

Ten or more counts support this clonotype. This chain links TRBV29-1 with TRBJ2-3, with no clear D. This CDR3 is built from 15 residues. CDR1 is SQVTM and CDR2 is ANQGSEA in the germline V gene. Trimming shortened V by 4 bases and J by 0 bases, and 14 bases separated the two germline ends. The CDR3 DNA sequence: TGCAGCGTTGGTCCAGGCGCCCTAAGCACAGATACGCAGTATTTT. Translated, it gives CSVGPGALSTDTQYF.

This clonotype appeared many times. This chain joins TRBV7-8 and TRBJ2-2; D tentatively fits TRBD1 or TRBD2 (5 bases each). The CDR3 has 16 residues. Germline assignment: CDR1 SGHVS and CDR2 FQNEAQ. V gave up 4 bases and J gave up 4 bases, with 16 bases separating them. In DNA, the CDR3 is TGTGCCAGCAGCTGGGGCGGGCTTGTGGGCACCGGGGAGCTGTTTTTT. It translates to CASSWGGLVGTGELFF.

Comments on this clonotype: At one boundary the junction diverges from the germline segment, which might be a read error. The chain links TRBV5-1 to TRBJ2-1, with a tentative D call TRBD2 (5 bases). The CDR3 is made up of 16 amino acids. The germline V gene has CDR1 SGHRS and CDR2 YFSETQ. For the CDR3, the DNA is TGCGCCAGCAGCTTGGCTCGGGGAGAGTCCTACAATGTGCAGTTCTTC. Amino acid sequence: CASSLARGESYNVQFF.

The rearrangement uses TRBV5-1 and TRBJ2-7, with 7 bases aligning to TRBD1. CDR1 and CDR2 (germline): SGHRS, YFSETQ. The V and J ends lost 2 bases and 0 bases, in that order; junction bases with no gene match: 2. There are 14 residues in the CDR3. The CDR3 loop is CASSLQGSSYEQYF. The CDR3 region has the DNA TGCGCCAGCAGCTTACAGGGGAGCTCCTACGAGCAGTACTTC.

Only a few counts were recorded for this clonotype. It is likely a read error: a sequence one base away is far more abundant. This chain links TRBV9 with TRBJ1-4; D is ambiguous. The J call may not be correct, given that the DNA end is closer to TRBJ2-3. This CDR3 contains 17 residues. From germline, CDR1 is SGDLS and CDR2 YYNGEE. The CDR3: CASSVADLPNPSDSQYF. The CDR3 DNA sequence: TGTGCCAGCAGCGTCGCCGACTTACCTAACCCCTCCGATTCGCAGTATTTT.

This chain connects TRBV28 to TRBJ2-2; no clear D gene. The V end was cut by 6 bases, the J end by 4 bases, with 9 bases between. CDR1 is MDHEN, CDR2 SYDVKM, per germline. CDR3 length equals 13 residues. CDR3 sequence: CASREDLTGELFF. CDR3 in DNA: TGTGCCAGCAGAGAGGACCTCACCGGGGAGCTGTTTTTT.

This clonotype was observed a handful of times. This chain connects TRBV3-1 to TRBJ1-1; 7 bases line up with TRBD1. Germline trimming cut 3 bases from V and 3 bases from J; bases unmatched to any gene: 4. There are 14 residues in the CDR3. Germline V gene data show CDR1 as LGHDT and CDR2 as YNNKEL (reference sequence). The CDR3 nucleotides are TGTGCCAGCAGCCACGGAACAGGGGACACTGAAGCTTTCTTT. This sequence encodes CASSHGTGDTEAFF.

This clonotype was counted between two and nine times. This chain uses TRBV12-3 or TRBV12-4 with TRBJ2-2; 12 bases are shared with TRBD2. This CDR3 is 16 amino acids long. V dropped 7 bases and J dropped 5; count of bases not matched to a gene: 8. This chain's CDR3 is CASTPRTSGTTGELFF. The CDR3 DNA sequence: TGTGCCAGCACCCCTCGGACTAGCGGGACTACCGGGGAGCTGTTTTTT.

V and J are TRBV18 and TRBJ2-5; D is undetermined. Trimming removed 3 bases from V and 1 base from J, with 6 bases in between. The germline CDR1 and CDR2 sequences are KGHSH and LQKENI. The CDR3 length is 13 residues. DNA for the CDR3: TGTGCCAGCTCACCCCGGGCCCAAGAGACCCAGTACTTC. Its translation: CASSPRAQETQYF. Complete variable domain (other parts from reference TRBV18 and TRBJ2-5): NAGVMQNPRHLVRRRGQEARLRCSPMKGHSHVYWYRQLPEEGLKFMVYLQKENIIDESGMPKERFSAEFPKEGPSILRIQQVVRGDSAAYFCASSPRAQETQYFGPGTRLLVL.

This clonotype was recorded at least ten times. V and J are TRBV20-1 and TRBJ2-1; D unresolved. Germline CDR1 is DFQATT and CDR2 is SNEGSKA (reference sequence). The CDR3 spans 11 residues. V dropped 5 bases and J dropped 9 bases, with 11 bases sitting between them. In DNA, the CDR3 is TGCAGTGCTTTGTTTGGCAGTGAGCAGTTCTTC. This encodes CSALFGSEQFF.